The TCR beta chain under discussion was sequenced for a study of blood T cells in healthy people across ages. Turning to the study itself: About one barcoded beta molecule was captured per two T cells (by template switching).

Next came a second PCR, run for about 7 to 12 cycles, which used a sample-barcoded 5' primer along with a J-beta primer mix. TCRdb reprocessed the 5' RACE reads via MiXCR and lists one record per CDR3 protein. Of around 1,500,000 distinct CDR3 sequences listed, around two fifths are singletons. General observations from the study: Getting older went along with TCR beta diversity per million T cells dropping roughly linearly. Naive CD4+ cell counts and diversity both ran higher in long-lived than in aged donors.

Germline V CDR1 and CDR2: SQVTM, ANQGSEA. The CDR3 is made up of 17 amino acids. The extraction recovered at least 5.5 micrograms of total RNA per sample. This clonotype has only a few counts. Its antigen is still unknown. The chain links TRBV29-1 to TRBJ2-1, with a weak D call TRBD2 (6 bases). The J call may be in error: the DNA end matches TRBJ2-7 better. The source is a woman between 18 and 29 years old in good health. Sequencing used blood. CDR3 coding DNA: TGCAGCGTTGAAGATCTCGGGCTTGGAGGGACCTACAATGAGCAGTACTTC. Its protein product is CSVEDLGLGGTYNEQYF.